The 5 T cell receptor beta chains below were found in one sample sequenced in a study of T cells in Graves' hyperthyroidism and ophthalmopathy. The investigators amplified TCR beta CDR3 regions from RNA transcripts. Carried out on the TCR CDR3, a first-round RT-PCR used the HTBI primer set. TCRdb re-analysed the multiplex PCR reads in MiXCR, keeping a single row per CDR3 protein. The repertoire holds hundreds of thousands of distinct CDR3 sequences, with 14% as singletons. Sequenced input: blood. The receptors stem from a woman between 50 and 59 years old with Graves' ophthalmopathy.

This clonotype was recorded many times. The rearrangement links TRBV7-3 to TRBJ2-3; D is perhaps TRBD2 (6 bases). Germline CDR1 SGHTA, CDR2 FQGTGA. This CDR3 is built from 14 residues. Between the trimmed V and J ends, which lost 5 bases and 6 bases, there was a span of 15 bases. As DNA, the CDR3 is TGTGCCAGCAGCCGATCGGGAGTAGGGGATACGCAGTATTTT. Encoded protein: CASSRSGVGDTQYF.

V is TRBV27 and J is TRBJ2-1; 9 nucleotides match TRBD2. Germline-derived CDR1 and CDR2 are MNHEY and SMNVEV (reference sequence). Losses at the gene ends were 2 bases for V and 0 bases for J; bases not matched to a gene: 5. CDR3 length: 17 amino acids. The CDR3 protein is CASSLDRLADSYNEQFF. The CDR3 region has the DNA TGTGCCAGCAGTTTAGACCGACTAGCGGACTCCTACAATGAGCAGTTCTTC.

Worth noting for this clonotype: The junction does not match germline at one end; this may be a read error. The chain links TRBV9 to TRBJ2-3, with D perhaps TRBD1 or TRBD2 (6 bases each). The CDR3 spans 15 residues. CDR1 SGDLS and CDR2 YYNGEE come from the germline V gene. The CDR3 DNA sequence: TGTGCCGGCAGCGTAGGCGGGACAAGCACAGATACGCAGTATTTT. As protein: CAGSVGGTSTDTQYF.

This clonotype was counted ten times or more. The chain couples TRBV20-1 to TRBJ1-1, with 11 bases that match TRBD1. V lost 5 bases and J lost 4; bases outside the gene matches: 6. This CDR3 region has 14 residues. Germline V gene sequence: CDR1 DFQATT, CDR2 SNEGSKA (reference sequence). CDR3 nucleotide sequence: TGCAGTGCTGATCCGGGACAGGGGGGCACTGAAGCTTTCTTT. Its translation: CSADPGQGGTEAFF.

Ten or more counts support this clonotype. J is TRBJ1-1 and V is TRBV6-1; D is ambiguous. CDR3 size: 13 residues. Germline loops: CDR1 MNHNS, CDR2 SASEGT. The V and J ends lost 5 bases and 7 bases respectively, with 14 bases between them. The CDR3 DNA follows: TGTGCCAGCAGTAGCCACCCGGACGGTGAAGCTTTCTTT. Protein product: CASSSHPDGEAFF.